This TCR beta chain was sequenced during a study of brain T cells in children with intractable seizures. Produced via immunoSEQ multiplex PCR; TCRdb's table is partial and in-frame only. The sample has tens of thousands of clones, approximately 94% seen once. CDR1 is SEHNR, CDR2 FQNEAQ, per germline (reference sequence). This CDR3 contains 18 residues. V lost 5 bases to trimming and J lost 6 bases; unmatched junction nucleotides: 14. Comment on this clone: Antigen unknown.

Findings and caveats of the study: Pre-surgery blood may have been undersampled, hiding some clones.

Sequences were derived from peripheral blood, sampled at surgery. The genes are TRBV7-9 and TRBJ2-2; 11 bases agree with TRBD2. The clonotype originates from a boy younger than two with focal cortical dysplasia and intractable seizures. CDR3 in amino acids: CASSAKGGLAGGAGELFF. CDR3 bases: TGTGCCAGCAGCGCCAAGGGGGGTCTAGCGGGAGGCGCCGGGGAGCTGTTTTTT.